This is a list of T cell receptor beta chains from one sample in a study of beta chain features in type 1 diabetes. TCRdb keeps only in-frame clones here, not all; method: immunoSEQ multiplex PCR. The data hold 250,000 to 300,000 clones, with about 13% observed a single time. The sequenced sample was naive CD4+ T cells from blood. These receptors were collected from a man aged 25 to 45 with type 1 diabetes. Each CDR3 is given with its conserved first and last residue. A D gene is named only where the DNA matches it firmly. Not every row has a clone size; where given, it reads once, few, many or a size class.

TRBJ2-1,few,TRBD1,TRBV28,TGTGCCAGCAGCGCACCTCACGGGACAGGGAATGAGCAGTTCTTC,CASSAPHGTGNEQFF
TRBJ2-1,few,TRBD2,TRBV5-1,TGCGCCAGCAGCCAAAGGACTAGCGGGGACAATGAGCAGTTCTTC,CASSQRTSGDNEQFF
TRBJ2-1,-,TRBD2,TRBV7-2,TGTGCCAGCAGCTCTCAGCGGGAGGAGAAGTTCTTC,CASSSQREEKFF
TRBJ2-7,-,TRBD1,TRBV7-2,TGTGCCAGCAGCTTAGCTACGGGGACAGGGTCCTACGAGCAGTACTTC,CASSLATGTGSYEQYF
TRBJ2-7,few,TRBD2,TRBV2,TGTGCCAGCTTTACTAGCGGGTCTTCCTACGAGCAGTACTTC,CASFTSGSSYEQYF
TRBJ2-2,few,-,TRBV6-5,TGTGCCAGCAGTTACCGCACCGGGGAGCTGTTTTTT,CASSYRTGELFF
TRBJ2-1,few,-,TRBV7-3,TGTGCCAGCAGCTTAGGGCTAAGCTCCTACAATGAGCAGTTCTTC,CASSLGLSSYNEQFF
TRBJ1-1,-,-,TRBV7-3,TGTGCCAGCAGCTCCAGAGGTTCGAACACTGAAGCTTTCTTT,CASSSRGSNTEAFF
TRBJ2-5,once,TRBD2,TRBV6-5,TGTGCCAGCAGTGAGGGACTATGGAAAGAGACCCAGTACTTC,CASSEGLWKETQYF
TRBJ1-1,few,TRBD1,TRBV29-1,TGCAGCGTTAAAACAGGGGCGGGAACTGAAGCTTTCTTT,CSVKTGAGTEAFF
TRBJ2-1,few,-,TRBV14,TGTGCCAGCAGCGTACGGACACAAAGCCGATACAATGAGCAGTTCTTC,CASSVRTQSRYNEQFF
TRBJ2-7,few,TRBD2,TRBV6-5,TGTGCCAGCGGGAGGGGCCCCCACGAGCAGTACTTC,CASGRGPHEQYF
TRBJ1-5,few,-,TRBV6-6,TGTGCCAGCCACGGTTCGTCTCAGCCCCAGCATTTT,CASHGSSQPQHF
TRBJ2-1,-,-,TRBV18,TGTGCCAGCTCACCACCGCCAGCCTACAATGAGCAGTTCTTC,CASSPPPAYNEQFF
TRBJ2-2,few,TRBD2,TRBV29-1,TGCAGCGTTGGTAGCGGGAGGGCCGGGGAGCTGTTTTTT,CSVGSGRAGELFF
TRBJ2-2,-,-,TRBV28,TGTGCCAGCGGACTGCCGTTAATGACCGGGGAGCTGTTTTTT,CASGLPLMTGELFF
TRBJ2-1,few,-,TRBV9,TGTGCCAGCAGCGTAGCAGGGTCTTACTCCTACAATGAGCAGTTCTTC,CASSVAGSYSYNEQFF
TRBJ1-5,few,-,TRBV7-2,TGTGCCAGCAGCTTAGCCCGGGGTTCGGTTTCTTATAGCAATCAGCCCCAGCATTTT,CASSLARGSVSYSNQPQHF
TRBJ2-1,-,TRBD2,TRBV7-2,TGTGCCACCTCAATCTTAGTAGGACTAGCGGGAGAGAATGAGCAGTTCTTC,CATSILVGLAGENEQFF
TRBJ2-7,few,TRBD1,TRBV4-2,TGTGCCAGCAGCCCCCGGGACAGGGGCAACGAGCAGTACTTC,CASSPRDRGNEQYF
TRBJ2-1,few,-,TRBV19,TGTGCCACCACAAGGGGAGGCTCCTACAATGAGCAGTTCTTC,CATTRGGSYNEQFF
TRBJ2-1,-,TRBD2,TRBV6-5,TGTGCCAGCAGGACTAGCGGGATCGGCGATGAGCAGTTCTTC,CASRTSGIGDEQFF
TRBJ2-3,-,-,TRBV28,TGTGCCAGCAGACCCACTTGGGGCACCAACACAGATACGCAGTATTTT,CASRPTWGTNTDTQYF
TRBJ2-1,few,-,TRBV7-3,TGTGCCAGCAGCCCAGGGGGGAGCTCCTACAATGAGCAGTTCTTC,CASSPGGSSYNEQFF
TRBJ2-3,few,TRBD2,TRBV5-4,TGTGCCAGCAGCTTAGGGACTAGCGGGCTCTACACAGATACGCAGTATTTT,CASSLGTSGLYTDTQYF
TRBJ2-1,few,-,TRBV5-4,TGTGCCAGCAGCTTGGATAGATTGGGGGCCCTGAATGTTTATGAGCAGTTCTTC,CASSLDRLGALNVYEQFF
TRBJ1-4,-,-,TRBV9,TGTGCCAGCAGCAATCGGGTTGATCTCGGAAAACTGTTTTTT,CASSNRVDLGKLFF
TRBJ1-2,few,-,TRBV7-9,TGTGCCAGCAGCCCCGCTGGGGGGGCGATTGGCTACACCTTC,CASSPAGGAIGYTF
TRBJ2-2,-,-,TRBV9,TGTGCCAGCAGTAAATCACGGGAGTCCACCGGGGAGCTGTTTTTT,CASSKSRESTGELFF
TRBJ2-3,-,-,TRBV9,TGTGCCAGCAGCCGCCCTCTAGCTCCAAGCACAGATACGCAGTATTTT,CASSRPLAPSTDTQYF
TRBJ2-2,-,TRBD1,TRBV19,TGTGCCAGTAGAAAGGACAGGGGCATTCCCGGGGAGCTGTTTTTT,CASRKDRGIPGELFF
TRBJ1-4,-,-,TRBV20-1,TGCAGTGCTAGGTCCGGTGAAAAACTGTTTTTT,CSARSGEKLFF
TRBJ2-1,-,-,TRBV5-4,TGTGCCAGCAGCTTCGGCGGGACGGGGTCCTACAATGAGCAGTTCTTC,CASSFGGTGSYNEQFF
TRBJ2-1,-,TRBD2,TRBV7-3,TGTGCCAGCAGCTTTTCAACGGGAGGGTACAATGAGCAGTTCTTC,CASSFSTGGYNEQFF
TRBJ2-7,few,TRBD1,TRBV5-1,TGCGCCAGCAGCTTTGGAGACAGGGACTCCTACGAGCAGTACTTC,CASSFGDRDSYEQYF
TRBJ2-3,few,-,TRBV14,TGTGCCAGCAGCTTCCAAAGCACAGATACGCAGTATTTT,CASSFQSTDTQYF
TRBJ1-2,few,TRBD1,TRBV19,TGTGCCAGTAGTCCCTCGGACAGGATTGATGGCTACACCTTC,CASSPSDRIDGYTF
TRBJ2-7,few,-,TRBV7-9,TGTGCCAGCAGCTTTTCCGCCTACGAGCAGTACTTC,CASSFSAYEQYF
TRBJ2-5,few,TRBD2,TRBV9,TGTGCCAGCAGCGCGGGAGGGGAGACCCAGTACTTC,CASSAGGETQYF
TRBJ2-7,-,-,TRBV18,TGTGCCAGCTCACCCCCCGGGTACGACGAGCAGTACTTC,CASSPPGYDEQYF
TRBJ1-1,-,-,TRBV29-1,TGCAGCGTTGAACGAGGTTTTGAGACTGAAGCTTTCTTT,CSVERGFETEAFF
TRBJ2-2,-,-,TRBV7-9,TGTGCCAGCAGCTTAAACCAGGCGAACACCGGGGAGCTGTTTTTT,CASSLNQANTGELFF
TRBJ2-7,-,-,TRBV5-4,TGTGCCAGCAGCTTGGGTAGCGGAAACTACGAGCAGTACTTC,CASSLGSGNYEQYF
TRBJ2-7,few,TRBD1,TRBV28,TGTGCCAGCTGTACAGGGGGATACGAGCAGTACTTC,CASCTGGYEQYF
TRBJ2-3,-,TRBD2,TRBV28,TGTGCCAGCAGTTTATACGGCGGGAGCAGCACAGATACGCAGTATTTT,CASSLYGGSSTDTQYF
TRBJ1-1,few,-,TRBV5-6,TGTGCCAGCGGAAACGGGGTGGCAACTGAAGCTTTCTTT,CASGNGVATEAFF
TRBJ2-1,few,TRBD1,TRBV18,TGTGCCAGCTCACCGAAACAGGGGCACAATGAGCAGTTCTTC,CASSPKQGHNEQFF
TRBJ1-1,-,-,TRBV2,TGTGCCAGCACCCGGGAAGGGGGGGGAACTGAAGCTTTCTTT,CASTREGGGTEAFF
TRBJ2-7,few,-,TRBV28,TGTGCCAGCAGTTTTTCTTATAACTCCCGCTCCTACGAGCAGTACTTC,CASSFSYNSRSYEQYF
TRBJ2-7,few,TRBD2,TRBV7-2,TGTGCCAGCAGCTTCCTAGCGGAGGGCTACGAGCAGTACTTC,CASSFLAEGYEQYF
TRBJ1-4,-,-,TRBV9,TGTGCCAGCAGCGTAGCGGGAAGCGGGGAAAAACTGTTTTTT,CASSVAGSGEKLFF
TRBJ2-1,few,-,TRBV4-3,TGCGCCAGCAGCCAAACAGGATCTTATGAGCAGTTCTTC,CASSQTGSYEQFF
TRBJ2-7,few,TRBD2,TRBV29-1,TGCAGCGTAGTCACTAGCGGGAGAGGCGAGCAGTACTTC,CSVVTSGRGEQYF
TRBJ2-1,-,TRBD1,TRBV18,TGTGCCAGCTCATGGGACAGGGACAATGAGCAGTTCTTC,CASSWDRDNEQFF